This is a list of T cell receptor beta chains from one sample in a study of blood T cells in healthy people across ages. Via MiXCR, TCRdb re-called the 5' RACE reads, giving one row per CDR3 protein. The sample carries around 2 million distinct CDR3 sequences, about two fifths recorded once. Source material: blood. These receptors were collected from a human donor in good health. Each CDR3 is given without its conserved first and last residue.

CDR3: SAREGAGIGANVLT
V: TRBV20-1
J: TRBJ2-6

CDR3: ASSYSTGRGRMTEGYT
V: TRBV6-5
J: TRBJ1-2

CDR3: ASSSEVWAGQTDTQY
V: TRBV7-9
J: TRBJ2-3

CDR3: SALGLAGNTIY
V: TRBV29-1
J: TRBJ1-3

CDR3: ASSVESPDEQY
V: TRBV9
J: TRBJ2-7

CDR3: ASRTSYNEQF
V: TRBV7-2
J: TRBJ2-1

CDR3: ASRHFDRDGYT
V: TRBV7-2
J: TRBJ1-2

CDR3: ASSVTGQPQH
V: TRBV7-2
J: TRBJ1-5

CDR3: ASSRLAGVVDTQY
V: TRBV27
J: TRBJ2-3

CDR3: ASSLRTGGQDGYT
V: TRBV7-2
J: TRBJ1-2

CDR3: ASSQGEGGGYGYT
V: TRBV4-3
J: TRBJ1-2

CDR3: ASSFGRGDRREQF
V: TRBV7-2
J: TRBJ2-1

CDR3: ASSQDSGGAEQY
V: TRBV4-3
J: TRBJ2-7

CDR3: SARDLSGGNYNSPLH
V: TRBV20-1
J: TRBJ1-6

CDR3: ASSYQTGSEAF
V: TRBV6-5
J: TRBJ1-1

CDR3: ASSSKLLNQPQH
V: TRBV7-9
J: TRBJ1-5

CDR3: ASRDPPGDEQF
V: TRBV6-6
J: TRBJ2-1

CDR3: ASSRERGLPYEQY
V: TRBV7-2
J: TRBJ2-7

CDR3: AGSLGGEETQY
V: TRBV5-5
J: NA

CDR3: ASSLIGHEQY
V: TRBV7-8
J: NA

CDR3: SAREVGDSSYEQY
V: TRBV20-1
J: TRBJ2-7

CDR3: ASSLFLGGADTDTQY
V: TRBV7-8
J: TRBJ2-3

CDR3: ASSCLRDEQF
V: TRBV7-8
J: TRBJ2-1

CDR3: ASSLRTVLNTEAF
V: TRBV7-3
J: TRBJ1-1

CDR3: ASSLSQGERATDTQY
V: TRBV27
J: TRBJ2-3

CDR3: ASSPRLVWGEQF
V: TRBV6-2/TRBV6-3
J: TRBJ2-1

CDR3: ASFLGRGTDTQY
V: TRBV5-1
J: TRBJ2-3

CDR3: SFPDSLGAKNIQY
V: TRBV29-1
J: TRBJ2-4

CDR3: AGSQQEGRQYEQY
V: TRBV4-2
J: TRBJ2-7

CDR3: ASSPEPGWYLMNTEAF
V: TRBV5-5
J: TRBJ1-1

CDR3: ASSQGLRGDNYGYT
V: TRBV4-2
J: TRBJ1-2

CDR3: ASSQGRGFGEQF
V: TRBV4-3
J: TRBJ2-1

CDR3: ASSLLKTGTEAF
V: TRBV7-8
J: TRBJ1-1

CDR3: ASSPGTYEAF
V: TRBV7-2
J: TRBJ1-1

CDR3: ASSPNPRLAGGGETQY
V: TRBV2
J: TRBJ2-5

CDR3: ASSRTHTGSRDGYT
V: TRBV7-3
J: TRBJ1-2

CDR3: ASSQRGGNENTQY
V: TRBV9
J: TRBJ2-3

CDR3: ASSPQGLGQPQH
V: TRBV11-2
J: TRBJ1-5

CDR3: ASSLGLVGAGDTQY
V: TRBV5-1
J: TRBJ2-3

CDR3: ASSPPSGEQGPEYGYT
V: TRBV21-1
J: TRBJ1-2

CDR3: ASSQEGPGVPLH
V: TRBV4-3
J: TRBJ1-6

CDR3: ASSYSPWREETQY
V: TRBV6-6
J: TRBJ2-5

CDR3: ATSRDRGVGGYT
V: TRBV15
J: TRBJ1-2

CDR3: AIRGQGYYEQY
V: TRBV10-3
J: NA

CDR3: AISQGAGGATDTQY
V: TRBV10-3
J: TRBJ2-3

CDR3: ASSQYNTGELF
V: TRBV4-3
J: TRBJ2-2

CDR3: ASSLVGGGVVNEQF
V: TRBV7-2
J: TRBJ2-1

CDR3: ASRVGRVSYEQY
V: TRBV28
J: TRBJ2-7

CDR3: ASSRGTAFSYEQY
V: TRBV5-1
J: TRBJ2-7

CDR3: ASSFNPAGGDLNEQF
V: TRBV6-5
J: TRBJ2-1

CDR3: ASSLWDTGNQPQH
V: TRBV12-3/TRBV12-4
J: TRBJ1-5

CDR3: STERDPNTEAF
V: TRBV20-1
J: TRBJ1-1

CDR3: ASSVGTSGGLSYEQY
V: TRBV9
J: TRBJ2-7

CDR3: SVEGTGSAF
V: TRBV29-1
J: TRBJ1-1

CDR3: SEGFVNTEAF
V: TRBV29-1
J: TRBJ1-1

CDR3: SARGGRRNTEAF
V: TRBV20-1
J: TRBJ1-1

CDR3: ASSLGSGEAYNEQF
V: TRBV7-2
J: TRBJ2-1

CDR3: ASSSSPARAWTEAF
V: TRBV11-2
J: TRBJ1-1

CDR3: SANRQLSSYNEQF
V: TRBV29-1
J: TRBJ2-1